This T cell receptor (beta chain) stems from a study of cytomegalovirus exposure and HLA in healthy donors. Only a few counts were recorded for this clone. 60 Vbeta and 13 Jbeta primers were used in PCR. TCRdb's table, derived via immunoSEQ multiplex PCR, lists solely in-frame clones and lacks some. The sample records 150,000 or so clones, roughly 85% being singletons. Looked up from germline, CDR1 is LNHDA and CDR2 is SQIVND (reference sequence). V lost 4 bases and J lost 2; bases outside the gene matches: 8. The CDR3 is 17 amino acids. This clonotype was obtained from a man between 40 and 49 years old in good health and CMV-seropositive. The chain has TRBV19 and TRBJ1-4, with 9 bases that match TRBD1. The sample taken for sequencing was PBMCs. In DNA, the CDR3 is TGTGCCAGTAGTACTGGACAGGGGAGAGGGACTAATGAAAAACTGTTTTTT. Translated, it gives CASSTGQGRGTNEKLFF.